This T cell receptor beta chain originates from a study of shared clonotypes between healthy human individuals. The V gene's germline CDR1 is SGHRS and CDR2 YFSETQ. V was cut by 5 bases and J by 0 bases, with 15 bases left in between. The CDR3 loop spans 16 amino acids. The data were produced by immunoSEQ multiplex PCR, yet TCRdb's version contains in-frame clones alone and is incomplete. This sample carries 2 million or so clones, 90% to 95% of them seen once, and the ten largest clones take roughly 0.13%. The receptor comes from a man younger than 35 in good health. The sample comprised naive CD4+ T cells sorted from blood. As for subset: CD45RA+ positively selected. The J gene is TRBJ2-1, the V gene TRBV5-1; D may be TRBD1 or TRBD2 (5 bases each). CDR3 in DNA: TGCGCCAGCAGAGGGACCGGGCCTAGCTCCTACAATGAGCAGTTCTTC. Translated, it gives CASRGTGPSSYNEQFF.